This passage covers 28 T cell receptor beta chains from one sample sequenced in a study of cytomegalovirus exposure and HLA in healthy donors. A multiplex PCR was run with 60 Vbeta primers and 13 Jbeta primers. The data were produced by immunoSEQ multiplex PCR, yet TCRdb's version contains in-frame clones alone and is incomplete. The table shows under 150,000 clones, with about three quarters occurring only once. Sequencing was performed on PBMCs. These receptors were collected from a human donor in good health.

This clone was counted between two and nine times. The rearrangement links TRBV18 to TRBJ2-5, with D possibly being TRBD1 (6 bases). Between the trimmed V and J ends, which lost 3 bases and 5 bases, there was a span of 7 bases. In germline, CDR1 is KGHSH, CDR2 LQKENI. This CDR3 contains 12 residues. CDR3 nucleotide sequence: TGTGCCAGCTCACCTCAGGGGGAGACCCAGTACTTC. Its translation: CASSPQGETQYF.

The rearrangement links TRBV5-1 to TRBJ1-4; TRBD1 agrees at 9 bases. Per the germline V gene, CDR1 is SGHRS and CDR2 is YFSETQ. V shed 4 bases, J shed 6 bases, and the junction held 7 bases outside the gene matches. This CDR3 has 15 residues. The CDR3 spells CASSLGGQGDEKLFF. CDR3 coding DNA: TGCGCCAGCAGCCTCGGGGGACAGGGAGATGAAAAACTGTTTTTT.

V and J are TRBV13 and TRBJ2-1; unclear D gene. Germline V CDR1 and CDR2: PRHDT, FYEKMQ (reference sequence). Deletions cut 5 bases from V and 9 bases from J, with 11 bases between. The CDR3 is 12 residues long. The CDR3 DNA follows: TGTGCCAGCAGCCTCCCCTCGGGTGAGCAGTTCTTC. Translation: CASSLPSGEQFF.

The V gene is TRBV11-3, the J gene TRBJ2-1; D uncertain. The germline V and J ends were trimmed by 4 bases and 10 bases, with 8 bases remaining between them. The CDR3 sequence is 11 residues long. CDR1 is SGHNT and CDR2 is YENEEA in the germline V gene. The DNA of the CDR3 is TGTGCCAGCAGCTCCTCCCCCGAGCAGTTCTTC. Its translation: CASSSSPEQFF.

The chain joins TRBV2 to TRBJ2-3; D perhaps matches TRBD1 (6 bases). Germline assignment: CDR1 SNHLY and CDR2 FYNNEI. The V and J ends lost 6 bases and 2 bases respectively, with 9 bases between them. The CDR3 has 13 amino acids. The chain's CDR3 is CASRDSFTDTQYF. The CDR3 DNA follows: TGTGCCAGCAGGGACAGCTTCACAGATACGCAGTATTTT.

Only a few counts were recorded for this clone. The V call is TRBV15, the J call TRBJ2-7; D unresolved. V gave up 5 bases and J gave up 7 bases, with 12 bases separating them. The CDR3 has 12 residues. Germline CDR1 and CDR2: LNHNV and YYDKDF (reference sequence). CDR3 sequence: CATSQKPEEQYF. The CDR3 DNA reads as TGTGCCACCAGCCAAAAACCCGAGGAGCAGTACTTC.

The V and J genes are TRBV11-3 and TRBJ2-3; 9 positions match TRBD1. This CDR3 comprises 13 residues. J gave up 7 bases and V 5 bases, and 4 bases lay outside the gene matches. Germline assignment: CDR1 SGHNT and CDR2 YENEEA. CDR3 DNA: TGTGCCAGCAGCCCGGACAGGGGTAATACGCAGTATTTT. Translated: CASSPDRGNTQYF.

The J gene is TRBJ1-2, the V gene TRBV7-9, with 10 bases lining up with TRBD1. The germline V gene encodes CDR1 SEHNR and CDR2 FQNEAQ (reference sequence). V was pared by 5 bases and J by 8 bases, with 5 bases of the junction left unmatched. The CDR3 is 13 residues long. This CDR3 reads CASSPWTGGGYTF. In DNA form, the CDR3 reads TGTGCCAGCAGCCCATGGACAGGGGGAGGCTACACCTTC.

This chain connects TRBV6-1 to TRBJ2-3; D is perhaps TRBD1 (5 bases). The CDR3 has 12 residues. Germline V CDR1 and CDR2: MNHNS, SASEGT. V gave up 8 bases and J gave up 4 bases, with 10 bases separating them. CDR3 sequence reads: CASGWGPDTQYF. DNA of the CDR3: TGTGCCAGCGGGTGGGGCCCAGATACGCAGTATTTT.

The J gene is TRBJ1-1, the V gene TRBV19, with D tentatively TRBD1 (6 bases). V was pared by 7 bases and J by 3 bases, with 15 bases between. Per the germline V gene, CDR1 is LNHDA and CDR2 is SQIVND (reference sequence). The CDR3 spans 14 residues. The DNA for the CDR3 is TGTGCCAGTATCGGGGGGGGGCATGACACTGAAGCTTTCTTT. Protein: CASIGGGHDTEAFF.

The genes are TRBV10-3 and TRBJ2-3, with 7 bases identical to TRBD2. There are 16 residues in the CDR3. Germline V gene sequence: CDR1 ENHRY, CDR2 SYGVKD. The ends lost 0 bases at V and 1 base at J; junction bases unmatched: 4. CDR3 DNA sequence: TGTGCCATCAGTGAGTCGTCCGCGGGGGGCACAGATACGCAGTATTTT. This gives the protein CAISESSAGGTDTQYF.

The V gene is TRBV28, the J gene TRBJ2-3; 7 bases line up with TRBD1. The CDR3 has 15 amino acids. Germline values: CDR1 MDHEN, CDR2 SYDVKM. Trimming took 5 bases from V and 4 from J; bases not matched to a gene: 9. The CDR3 is CASSHRTGVPDTQYF. CDR3 DNA: TGTGCCAGCAGTCACCGGACAGGAGTTCCAGATACGCAGTATTTT.

This clone was counted once. The chain uses TRBV5-4 and TRBJ2-6, with D possibly TRBD1 on 5 matching bases. CDR1 is SGHNT and CDR2 is YYREEE in the germline V gene (reference sequence). Trimming left V 4 bases short and J 1 base short, with 12 bases between. The CDR3 is made up of 16 amino acids. As DNA, the CDR3 is TGTGCCAGCAGCAAGGAAGACAGTTCTGGGGCCAACGTCCTGACTTTC. Translation: CASSKEDSSGANVLTF. The full variable domain, in which reference TRBV5-4 and TRBJ2-6 provide the parts outside the CDR3, is ETGVTQSPTHLIKTRGQQVTLRCSSQSGHNTVSWYQQALGQGPQFIFQYYREEENGRGNFPPRFSGLQFPNYSSELNVNALELDDSALYLCASSKEDSSGANVLTFGAGSRLTVL.

V usage is TRBV5-1 and J usage is TRBJ2-2, with 10 positions matching TRBD2. Trimming removed 4 bases from V and 3 bases from J; junction bases left unmatched: 9. This CDR3 region has 17 residues. Looked up from germline, CDR1 is SGHRS and CDR2 is YFSETQ. The CDR3 coding sequence is TGCGCCAGCAGCGCCCGCGTCCTAGCGGGGGACACCGGGGAGCTGTTTTTT. Its translation: CASSARVLAGDTGELFF.

The chain combines TRBV2 with TRBJ2-7, with 12 bases aligning to TRBD1. The CDR3 covers 14 residues. The germline gives CDR1 SNHLY, CDR2 FYNNEI. With V trimmed by 6 bases and J by 6 bases, 6 bases remained unmatched. For the CDR3, the DNA is TGTGCCAGCAGGTCCGGGACAGGGGGCGCCGAGCAGTACTTC. Translating gives CASRSGTGGAEQYF.

This chain uses TRBV6-1 with TRBJ2-5, with 8 bases that match TRBD1. The better agreement between TRBJ2-7 and the DNA end casts doubt on the J call. Germline CDR1 MNHNS, CDR2 SASEGT. The CDR3 has 15 amino acids. The CDR3 spells CASSEPRGLSYEQYF. The DNA for the CDR3 is TGTGCCAGCAGTGAACCCAGGGGGCTATCCTACGAGCAGTACTTC.

This sequence joins TRBV4-1 and TRBJ1-1; possible D gene TRBD1, 6 bases. Germline V lookup: CDR1 MGHRA, CDR2 YSYEKL. V lost 3 bases and J 1 base, leaving 9 bases between the germline ends. This CDR3 is 14 amino acids long. This CDR3 is CASSQIQGNTEAFF. The DNA for the CDR3 is TGCGCCAGCAGCCAGATACAGGGGAACACTGAAGCTTTCTTT.

The rearrangement links TRBV27 to TRBJ2-2, with TRBD2 as a possible D gene (6 bases). Trimming removed 6 bases from V and 4 bases from J, with 18 bases in between. CDR1 is MNHEY, CDR2 SMNVEV, per germline (reference sequence). This CDR3 has 16 residues. In nucleotides, the CDR3 is TGTGCCAGCAGAACCCGTGCTAGCGCCCTCACCGGGGAGCTGTTTTTT. It specifies CASRTRASALTGELFF.

The CDR3 region is CASGDILSYEQYF. As DNA, the CDR3 is TGTGCCAGCGGGGACATCTTGTCCTACGAGCAGTACTTC. The rearrangement uses TRBV6-1 and TRBJ2-7; possibly TRBD1 for D (6 bases). V lost 8 bases and J 1 base, leaving 12 bases between the germline ends. Per germline, CDR1 MNHNS and CDR2 SASEGT. The CDR3 covers 13 residues.

The chain recombines TRBV29-1 with TRBJ2-2, with D perhaps TRBD1 (5 bases). V gave up 0 bases and J gave up 7 bases, with 18 bases separating them. CDR1 and CDR2 from the germline V gene are SQVTM and ANQGSEA. The CDR3 is 16 residues long. CDR3 sequence: CSVEEDTRTHHGELFF. The CDR3 bases are TGCAGCGTTGAAGAGGACACCAGAACCCATCACGGGGAGCTGTTTTTT.

The V and J genes are TRBV2 and TRBJ2-1, with TRBD2 matching over 8 bases. From germline, CDR1 is SNHLY and CDR2 FYNNEI. The V segment lost 3 bases and the J segment 5 bases; nucleotides outside the gene matches: 12. The CDR3 has 17 amino acids. CDR3 residues: CASSDYRGLVVNNEQFF. DNA of the CDR3: TGTGCCAGCAGTGACTATAGGGGACTAGTTGTTAACAATGAGCAGTTCTTC.

The rearrangement joins TRBV18 to TRBJ2-6; TRBD2 matches 9 bases. Germline V lookup: CDR1 KGHSH, CDR2 LQKENI. Trimming cost V 6 bases and J 1 base; bases outside gene matches: 10. This CDR3 contains 18 residues. The CDR3 here is CASSRSGRYESGANVLTF. As DNA, the CDR3 is TGTGCCAGCTCCCGAAGCGGGAGGTATGAATCTGGGGCCAACGTCCTGACTTTC.

This chain's CDR3 is CASSLGLGDSPLHF. The CDR3 nucleotides are TGCGCCAGCAGCCTGGGACTTGGGGATTCACCCCTCCACTTT. The gene calls are TRBV4-1 and TRBJ1-6, with a tentative D call TRBD1 (5 bases). There are 14 residues in the CDR3. Trimming took 4 bases from V and 8 from J, leaving 12 bases between them. Germline CDR1 is MGHRA and CDR2 is YSYEKL.

The V call is TRBV11-3, the J call TRBJ2-5; 8 nucleotides match TRBD2. From germline, CDR1 is SGHNT and CDR2 YENEEA. This CDR3 comprises 15 residues. V shed 1 base and J 2 bases; nucleotides not matched to a gene: 3. CDR3: CASSLGGGGQETQYF. CDR3 sequence (DNA): TGTGCCAGCAGCTTAGGGGGCGGGGGGCAAGAGACCCAGTACTTC.

The V call is TRBV18, the J call TRBJ2-2; D is perhaps TRBD1 (6 bases). The CDR3 loop spans 19 amino acids. The V and J ends lost 3 bases and 0 bases respectively, with 20 bases between them. The V gene's germline CDR1 is KGHSH and CDR2 LQKENI. This CDR3 reads CASSPLTTRGNANTGELFF. The CDR3, as DNA: TGTGCCAGCTCACCTCTTACAACCAGGGGAAACGCGAACACCGGGGAGCTGTTTTTT.

Of note for this clone: A much larger clonotype is one base distant, so this may be a read error. The chain is built from TRBV27 and TRBJ2-3; 8 positions agree with TRBD1. J gave up 2 bases and V 3 bases, and 1 base lay outside the gene matches. The CDR3 spans 14 residues. Per germline, CDR1 MNHEY and CDR2 SMNVEV (reference sequence). The CDR3 protein is CASSLDRDTDTQYF. For the CDR3, the DNA is TGTGCCAGCAGTTTGGACAGGGACACAGATACGCAGTATTTT.

This sequence joins TRBV15 and TRBJ1-5, with D unclear. Germline V CDR1 and CDR2: LNHNV, YYDKDF (reference sequence). The CDR3 spans 14 residues. The V gene lost 1 base and the J gene lost 5 bases, with 9 bases spanning the gap. In nucleotides, the CDR3 is TGTGCCACCAGCAGAGGTTTCAGTTATCAGCCCCAGCATTTT. This codes for CATSRGFSYQPQHF.

This clone has a handful of counts. The rearrangement joins TRBV11-2 to TRBJ2-1, with D tentatively TRBD1 (5 bases). In germline, CDR1 is SGHAT, CDR2 FQNNGV. Trimming removed 1 base at V and 7 bases at J, with 11 bases between. The CDR3 totals 14 residues. The CDR3: CASSLAHRRNEQFF. The CDR3 DNA reads TGTGCCAGCAGCTTAGCCCACAGGAGAAATGAGCAGTTCTTC.